This T cell receptor beta chain was found in a study of spatial heterogeneity in lung cancer. Whole-study results and caveats: There were more appearances of ubiquitous expanded tumor TCRs in blood at resection than at follow-up.

TCRdb reprocessed the 5' RACE reads with MiXCR, giving one entry per CDR3 protein. The repertoire includes about 92,000 distinct CDR3 sequences, more than 10% of them detected once, and over 40% sits in the top ten. From germline, CDR1 is DFQATT and CDR2 SNEGSKA (reference sequence). This CDR3 spans 17 amino acids. V was pared by 4 bases and J by 0 bases, with 19 bases between. The sample's time point: sample taken at primary tumor resection. The cohort: approximately 66 early-stage, untreated non-small cell lung cancer patients. TCRs were sequenced from unsorted whole RNA of tumor, nontumor lung or PBMC. This clonotype was recorded a few times. The antigen remains undetermined.

The receptor's source is a male donor with early-stage non-small cell lung cancer. This material consisted of PBMCs, taken at surgery. The rearrangement links TRBV20-1 to TRBJ2-4, with no clear D. The CDR3 coding sequence is TGCAGTGCTAAGCCCGTTGTTGGCCTAATAGCCAAAAACATTCAGTACTTC. Amino acid sequence: CSAKPVVGLIAKNIQYF.